Listed below are T cell receptor beta chains from one sample, sequenced in a study of blood T cell repertoires in COVID-19. The method was immunoSEQ multiplex PCR; TCRdb's version includes in-frame clones alone and lacks a portion of them. Among 100,000 to 150,000 clones, around 81% were seen once, and the ten largest hold about 17%. Sequencing input: peripheral blood. These receptors were collected from a man aged 25 to 40 with COVID-19, enrolled during active disease. Both conserved end residues are part of each CDR3. A D gene is named only where the DNA matches it firmly. Size is stated for part of the rows, as once, few or many counts, or as a class when the clone is expanded.

j_call: TRBJ2-7; clone_size: -; v_call: TRBV2; d_call: TRBD2; cdr3_aa: CASMGTSGNEQYF; cdr3_nt: TGTGCCAGCATGGGGACTAGCGGGAACGAGCAGTACTTC
j_call: TRBJ2-2; clone_size: -; v_call: TRBV10-3; d_call: TRBD1; cdr3_aa: CAIRYRDRDTGELFF; cdr3_nt: TGTGCCATCAGATACCGGGACAGGGACACCGGGGAGCTGTTTTTT
j_call: TRBJ1-3; clone_size: -; v_call: TRBV6-5; d_call: -; cdr3_aa: CASSSPGGSGNTIYF; cdr3_nt: TGTGCCAGCAGTTCCCCCGGGGGCTCTGGAAACACCATATATTTT
j_call: TRBJ1-4; clone_size: -; v_call: TRBV28; d_call: TRBD1; cdr3_aa: CASSSRTGGIEKLFF; cdr3_nt: TGTGCCAGCAGTTCCCGGACAGGGGGTATCGAAAAACTGTTTTTT
j_call: TRBJ1-3; clone_size: -; v_call: TRBV18; d_call: -; cdr3_aa: CASSTQGNPGNTIYF; cdr3_nt: TGTGCCAGCTCCACGCAGGGCAACCCTGGAAACACCATATATTTT
j_call: TRBJ1-5; clone_size: -; v_call: TRBV21-1; d_call: -; cdr3_aa: CASSNLKGAPFVSNQPQHF; cdr3_nt: TGTGCCAGCAGCAACCTAAAGGGGGCCCCCTTCGTTAGCAATCAGCCCCAGCATTTT
j_call: TRBJ2-1; clone_size: -; v_call: TRBV7-2; d_call: TRBD2; cdr3_aa: CASSTRTSGASNNEQFF; cdr3_nt: TGTGCCAGCAGCACCCGGACTAGCGGGGCTTCAAACAATGAGCAGTTCTTC
j_call: TRBJ1-3; clone_size: -; v_call: TRBV7-3; d_call: -; cdr3_aa: CASSLEGWAFGNTIYF; cdr3_nt: TGTGCCAGCAGCTTAGAGGGCTGGGCATTTGGAAACACCATATATTTT
j_call: TRBJ1-1; clone_size: -; v_call: TRBV28; d_call: TRBD1; cdr3_aa: CASTPGQKNTEAFF; cdr3_nt: TGTGCCAGCACCCCGGGACAGAAGAACACTGAAGCTTTCTTT
j_call: TRBJ2-2; clone_size: once; v_call: TRBV7-3; d_call: -; cdr3_aa: CASSLKGAGGNTGELFF; cdr3_nt: TGTGCCAGCAGCTTAAAGGGTGCTGGGGGCAACACCGGGGAGCTGTTTTTT
j_call: TRBJ2-3; clone_size: -; v_call: TRBV5-6; d_call: TRBD1; cdr3_aa: CASSFGTGVSTDTQYF; cdr3_nt: TGTGCCAGCAGCTTCGGGACAGGGGTAAGCACAGATACGCAGTATTTT
j_call: TRBJ2-5; clone_size: -; v_call: TRBV5-1; d_call: TRBD1; cdr3_aa: CASSLGQGGETQYF; cdr3_nt: TGCGCCAGCAGCTTGGGACAGGGTGGAGAGACCCAGTACTTC
j_call: TRBJ2-5; clone_size: -; v_call: TRBV7-9; d_call: TRBD2; cdr3_aa: CASSSTGGLRAETQYF; cdr3_nt: TGTGCCAGCAGCTCAACGGGGGGGCTCCGTGCAGAGACCCAGTACTTC
j_call: TRBJ2-3; clone_size: -; v_call: TRBV11-2; d_call: -; cdr3_aa: CASSLDSLILYF; cdr3_nt: TGTGCCAGCAGCTTAGACTCCTTAATTCTGTATTTT
j_call: TRBJ2-3; clone_size: -; v_call: TRBV6-2/TRBV6-3; d_call: TRBD2; cdr3_aa: CASSYSIATSTPDTQYF; cdr3_nt: TGTGCCAGCAGTTACTCGATTGCGACTAGCACGCCAGATACGCAGTATTTT
j_call: TRBJ1-2; clone_size: -; v_call: TRBV28; d_call: TRBD1; cdr3_aa: CASSTTGLSTYGYTF; cdr3_nt: TGTGCCAGCAGCACGACAGGGCTTAGTACCTATGGCTACACCTTC
j_call: TRBJ1-3; clone_size: -; v_call: TRBV7-2; d_call: -; cdr3_aa: CASSFWPAMGLNSGNTIYF; cdr3_nt: TGTGCCAGCAGCTTCTGGCCCGCCATGGGCTTAAACTCTGGAAACACCATATATTTT
j_call: TRBJ2-7; clone_size: many; v_call: TRBV9; d_call: -; cdr3_aa: CASSVEEGEQYF; cdr3_nt: TGTGCCAGCAGCGTAGAGGAGGGCGAGCAGTACTTC
j_call: TRBJ2-7; clone_size: -; v_call: TRBV18; d_call: TRBD2; cdr3_aa: CASGDLAGGPNEQYF; cdr3_nt: TGTGCCAGCGGAGATCTAGCGGGAGGGCCCAACGAGCAGTACTTC
j_call: TRBJ1-6; clone_size: -; v_call: TRBV7-2; d_call: TRBD1; cdr3_aa: CASSRGQIRNSPLHF; cdr3_nt: TGTGCCAGCAGCCGGGGACAGATAAGGAATTCACCCCTCCACTTT
j_call: TRBJ1-5; clone_size: -; v_call: TRBV28; d_call: -; cdr3_aa: CASSSWARAISNQPQHF; cdr3_nt: TGTGCCAGCAGTTCCTGGGCCAGGGCGATTAGCAATCAGCCCCAGCATTTT
j_call: TRBJ1-5; clone_size: few; v_call: TRBV28; d_call: -; cdr3_aa: CASSPDRHSNQPQHF; cdr3_nt: TGTGCCAGCAGCCCGGACAGACATAGCAATCAGCCCCAGCATTTT
j_call: TRBJ1-1; clone_size: -; v_call: TRBV5-6; d_call: -; cdr3_aa: CASSLGAQPKNTEAFF; cdr3_nt: TGTGCCAGCAGCTTGGGGGCACAGCCCAAGAACACTGAAGCTTTCTTT
j_call: TRBJ1-1; clone_size: many; v_call: TRBV19; d_call: -; cdr3_aa: CASGRSGDAEAFF; cdr3_nt: TGTGCCAGTGGCCGTTCGGGGGACGCTGAAGCTTTCTTT
j_call: TRBJ1-5; clone_size: -; v_call: TRBV28; d_call: -; cdr3_aa: CASQPGGNQPQHF; cdr3_nt: TGTGCCAGCCAGCCAGGCGGCAATCAGCCCCAGCATTTT
j_call: TRBJ1-5; clone_size: once; v_call: TRBV6-6; d_call: -; cdr3_aa: CASSYKGMRQPQHF; cdr3_nt: TGTGCCAGCAGTTACAAGGGGATGAGGCAGCCCCAGCATTTT
j_call: TRBJ2-7; clone_size: few; v_call: TRBV27; d_call: -; cdr3_aa: CASSLLGGSYEQYF; cdr3_nt: TGTGCCAGCAGTTTATTAGGAGGGTCCTACGAGCAGTACTTC